This T cell receptor (beta chain) came from a study of Tregs in tolerant kidney transplant recipients. Recipients received nonmyeloablative bone marrow transplants from related graft donors, with transient mixed chimerism. Germline V gives CDR1 MNHEY, CDR2 SMNVEV (reference sequence). V was trimmed by 6 bases and J by 6 bases, leaving 15 bases between them. This CDR3 is built from 14 residues. The protocol was immunoSEQ multiplex PCR, while the TCRdb copy is restricted to in-frame clones and leaves out a portion. The top ten clones hold about 14% of a sample with 50,000 or so clones, roughly 90% of them seen once.

This sequence was found in a human patient who received a combined kidney and bone marrow transplant. T cells may partly derive from the graft donor. The chain links TRBV27 to TRBJ1-5; possibly TRBD1 for D (6 bases). The sample here was CD8+ T cells from blood (PBMCs), taken 12 months after the transplant. This chain's CDR3 is CASSHGQLVQPQHF. In DNA, the CDR3 is TGTGCCAGCAGCCATGGACAGTTGGTTCAGCCCCAGCATTTT.